The 4 T cell receptor beta chains in this list originate from one sample, sequenced in a study of T cell repertoires in cytomegalovirus infection. Each CDR3 protein is one row after TCRdb ran MiXCR on the reads. In the table there are 150,000 to 180,000 distinct CDR3 sequences, around a quarter of which are singletons. The sequenced sample was PBMCs. The source of these receptors is a human donor in good health (CMV status not recorded). Some clones in this sample may be carry-over from other donors' samples.

The J gene is TRBJ1-6, the V gene TRBV7-9, with 7 positions matching TRBD1. The CDR3 has 14 amino acids. Germline values: CDR1 SEHNR, CDR2 FQNEAQ (reference sequence). V was clipped by 6 bases and J by 9 bases; unmatched bases: 8. DNA for the CDR3: TGTGCCAGCAGACCGGGACAGTCCGGTTCACCCCTCCACTTT. Translating it yields CASRPGQSGSPLHF.

The V and J genes are TRBV19 and TRBJ2-7; tentative D call: TRBD1 (5 bases). V was pared by 4 bases and J by 1 base, with 14 bases between. Germline loops: CDR1 LNHDA, CDR2 SQIVND (reference sequence). The CDR3 spans 15 residues. In DNA form, the CDR3 reads TGTGCCAGTAGTACGCTCCCACAGGTATCCTACGAGCAGTACTTC. It is translated as CASSTLPQVSYEQYF.

V gene TRBV20-1 combines with J gene TRBJ1-6, with D hard to call. CDR1 is DFQATT and CDR2 is SNEGSKA in the germline V gene (reference sequence). CDR3 size: 14 residues. V was pared by 3 bases and J by 7 bases, with 13 bases between. CDR3 DNA: TGCAGTGCTAGCGTAGGAACGCGGAATTCACCCCTCCACTTT. This sequence encodes CSASVGTRNSPLHF.

This clonotype was counted only a few times. J is TRBJ2-5 and V is TRBV19, with D hard to call. The CDR3 is made up of 12 amino acids. The V gene lost 5 bases and the J gene lost 5 bases, with 9 bases spanning the gap. CDR1 LNHDA and CDR2 SQIVND come from the germline V gene (reference sequence). The CDR3 region is CASSSLGETQYF. The DNA of the CDR3 is TGTGCCAGTAGTTCGCTCGGGGAGACCCAGTACTTC.